This entry lists 24 T cell receptor beta chains sequenced from one sample in a study of blood T cells in healthy people across ages. Primers used in a second PCR of roughly 6 to 11 cycles were a sample-barcoded 5' primer and a J-beta primer mix. TCRdb used MiXCR to reprocess the 5' RACE reads, holding one entry per CDR3 protein. The sample includes about 730,000 distinct CDR3 sequences, more than 40% of them seen just once. Sequencing used blood. These receptors were collected from a woman between 55 and 75 years old in good health.

This clonotype has only a few counts. The chain uses TRBV5-6 and TRBJ2-1; the match to TRBD2 covers 11 bases. CDR3 length: 16 amino acids. With 3 bases clipped from V and 4 bases from J, the junction kept 6 bases outside the gene matches. The germline CDR1 and CDR2 sequences are SGHDT and YYEEEE. The CDR3 here is CASSWGLAGGYNEQFF. As DNA, the CDR3 is TGTGCCAGCAGCTGGGGGCTAGCGGGAGGTTACAATGAGCAGTTCTTC.

The chain carries TRBV18 and TRBJ1-3; D may be TRBD1 (5 bases). Trimming stripped 6 bases from V and 0 bases from J, with 6 bases between. CDR1 KGHSH and CDR2 LQKENI come from the germline V gene. This CDR3 has 13 residues. The CDR3 is CASSDNSGNTIYF. CDR3 in DNA: TGTGCCAGCTCGGACAACTCTGGAAACACCATATATTTT.

This clonotype was seen a few times. This clone may be a read error of a much larger clone one base away. The genes are TRBV7-2 and TRBJ2-7; TRBD1 or TRBD2 may be the D gene (6 bases each). The DNA end lines up better with TRBJ2-5; the J call may be wrong. Germline-derived CDR1 and CDR2 are SGHTA and FQGNSA. CDR3 length equals 14 residues. DNA of the CDR3: TGTGCCAGCAGCTTAGGTCCAGGAGGGGGGACCCAGTACTTC. As protein: CASSLGPGGGTQYF.

The chain employs TRBV6-1 and TRBJ1-6; the match to TRBD1 covers 8 bases. The length of the CDR3 is 15 residues. The germline V gene has CDR1 MNHNS and CDR2 SASEGT. The V segment lost 0 bases and the J segment 6 bases; nucleotides outside the gene matches: 1. CDR3 loop: CASSEATGVNSPLHF. The CDR3 nucleotides read TGTGCCAGCAGTGAAGCGACAGGGGTTAATTCACCCCTCCACTTT.

The chain carries TRBV5-1 and TRBJ2-3; 13 bases agree with TRBD2. The CDR3 length is 17 residues. Per germline, CDR1 SGHRS and CDR2 YFSETQ. V lost 7 bases and J lost 1; bases outside the gene matches: 9. CDR3 nucleotides: TGCGCCAGCTCGACTAGCGGGAGGCCGGGGGGCACAGATACGCAGTATTTT. It specifies CASSTSGRPGGTDTQYF.

The rearrangement joins TRBV29-1 to TRBJ1-4; no clear D gene. V was cut by 3 bases and J by 4 bases, with 12 bases left in between. Germline CDR1 SQVTM, CDR2 ANQGSEA. The CDR3 is 14 amino acids. The CDR3 region is CSVDGAGGNEKLFF. CDR3 DNA: TGCAGCGTTGATGGTGCAGGAGGTAATGAAAAACTGTTTTTT.

The chain employs TRBV7-6 and TRBJ2-1; D is ambiguous. The J call may be wrong; the DNA end is better matched by TRBJ2-7. The germline CDR1 and CDR2 sequences are SGHVS and FNYEAQ. This CDR3 has 14 amino acids. The CDR3: CASSPQYSYNEQYF. The CDR3 DNA reads TGTGCCAGCAGCCCACAGTACTCCTACAATGAGCAGTACTTC.

This chain links TRBV4-3 with TRBJ2-3; the D is unclear. The CDR3 contains 13 residues. Germline V lookup: CDR1 LGHNA, CDR2 YSLEER. V lost 0 bases and J lost 10, with 11 bases in between. CDR3 bases: TGCGCCAGCAGCCAAGACACCGTCGGAGCGCAGTATTTT. Residues: CASSQDTVGAQYF.

The chain is built from TRBV20-1 and TRBJ2-3; 8 nucleotides agree with TRBD2. The V segment lost 3 bases and the J segment 4 bases; nucleotides outside the gene matches: 6. This CDR3 has 14 residues. Germline V gives CDR1 DFQATT, CDR2 SNEGSKA (reference sequence). The CDR3 DNA reads TGCAGTGCTAGCGGGAGGGCCCGACCAGATACGCAGTATTTT. Translating gives CSASGRARPDTQYF.

With respect to this clonotype: The junction and the germline gene differ at one end; a read error may be behind it. The chain couples TRBV12-3 or TRBV12-4 to TRBJ1-2, with D maybe TRBD1 (5 bases). The CDR3 totals 16 residues. CDR3 protein: CAGSLAGTVSGYGYTF. DNA for the CDR3: TGTGCCGGCAGTTTAGCCGGGACGGTTTCGGGTTATGGCTACACCTTC.

The chain has TRBV20-1 and TRBJ2-1; 10 nucleotides agree with TRBD1. With V trimmed by 0 bases and J by 2 bases, 7 bases remained unmatched. The CDR3 spans 17 residues. CDR1 and CDR2 from the germline V gene are DFQATT and SNEGSKA (reference sequence). CDR3 sequence: CSARDLTGGITYNEQFF. The CDR3 DNA sequence: TGCAGTGCTAGAGACCTGACAGGGGGCATCACCTACAATGAGCAGTTCTTC.

CDR3 region: CASSQRTLNTEAFF. For the CDR3, the DNA is TGTGCCAGCTCTCAACGGACACTGAACACTGAAGCTTTCTTT. The rearrangement uses TRBV18 and TRBJ1-1; TRBD1 is a possible D gene (5 bases). The CDR3 totals 14 residues. The V gene's germline CDR1 is KGHSH and CDR2 LQKENI. Trimming took off 6 bases at V and 0 bases at J, with 11 bases between the two ends.

Only a few counts were recorded for this clonotype. The CDR3 is CSVGGEIYNEQYF. The CDR3 DNA reads as TGCAGCGTTGGAGGGGAGATCTACAATGAGCAGTACTTC. The chain joins TRBV29-1 to TRBJ2-7, with D tentatively TRBD1 or TRBD2 (5 bases each). The CDR3 is 13 residues long. V lost 4 bases, J lost 7 bases, and 17 bases lay in between. CDR1 and CDR2 (germline): SQVTM, ANQGSEA.

This clonotype was picked up a small number of times. This chain uses TRBV5-1 with TRBJ2-5; 9 bases fit TRBD2. There are 16 residues in the CDR3. Germline V gene data show CDR1 as SGHRS and CDR2 as YFSETQ. The ends lost 0 bases at V and 5 bases at J; junction bases unmatched: 8. The CDR3 DNA reads TGCGCCAGCAGCTTGGAGGCTAGCGGGATGAGGGAGACCCAGTACTTC. This sequence encodes CASSLEASGMRETQYF.

In the case of this clonotype: This may arise from a read error, as a much more abundant clone is one base away. The rearrangement links TRBV12-3 or TRBV12-4 to TRBJ2-5, with D maybe TRBD2 (5 bases). Trimming removed 0 bases from V and 4 bases from J, with 15 bases in between. The CDR3 runs to 16 residues. The CDR3 loop reads CASSLASRVSVETQYF. Written as DNA, the CDR3 is TGTGCCAGCAGTTTAGCGTCGAGGGTTAGCGTAGAGACCCAGTACTTC.

The rearrangement joins TRBV6-2 or TRBV6-3 to TRBJ2-2, with 11 bases fitting TRBD2. J lost 7 bases, V lost 7 bases, and 8 bases had no gene match. The CDR3 has 15 amino acids. Looked up from germline, CDR1 is MNHEY and CDR2 is SVGEGT. CDR3 nucleotide sequence: TGTGCCAGCAAAGTAGCGGGGGGGCCCGGCGGGGAGCTGTTTTTT. It is translated as CASKVAGGPGGELFF.

This chain uses TRBV7-2 with TRBJ1-2, with D perhaps matching TRBD1 (5 bases). The length of the CDR3 is 13 residues. Germline CDR1 SGHTA, CDR2 FQGNSA. V lost 1 base to trimming and J lost 8 bases, with 11 bases between them. The CDR3 sequence: CASSLGGNEGYTF. As DNA, the CDR3 is TGTGCCAGCAGCTTAGGGGGGAACGAGGGCTACACCTTC. The full variable domain, completed using reference TRBV7-2 and TRBJ1-2, is GAGVSQSPSNKVTEKGKDVELRCDPISGHTALYWYRQSLGQGLEFLIYFQGNSAPDKSGLPSDRFSAERTGGSVSTLTIQRTQQEDSAVYLCASSLGGNEGYTFGSGTRLTVV.

The rearrangement joins TRBV5-1 to TRBJ2-3; weak D call: TRBD2 (5 bases). Trimming took off 0 bases at V and 4 bases at J, with 12 bases between the two ends. Germline V gene sequence: CDR1 SGHRS, CDR2 YFSETQ. The CDR3 spans 15 residues. CDR3 in DNA: TGCGCCAGCAGCTTGGGAGATGGAGGAGCAGATACGCAGTATTTT. Translation: CASSLGDGGADTQYF. The variable domain in full, completed from reference TRBV5-1 and TRBJ2-3, reads KAGVTQTPRYLIKTRGQQVTLSCSPISGHRSVSWYQQTPGQGLQFLFEYFSETQRNKGNFPGRFSGRQFSNSRSEMNVSTLELGDSALYLCASSLGDGGADTQYFGPGTRLTVL.

There are many counts of this clonotype. As DNA, the CDR3 is TGTGCCAGCAGCCAATCGGACAGATCTAGTGAGCAGTTCTTC. Translation gives CASSQSDRSSEQFF. The chain recombines TRBV7-3 with TRBJ2-1; D possibly corresponds to TRBD1 (6 bases). The CDR3 runs to 14 residues. V dropped 5 bases and J dropped 9 bases, with 17 bases sitting between them. Per germline, CDR1 SGHTA and CDR2 FQGTGA.

The chain couples TRBV5-1 to TRBJ2-7, with D perhaps given as TRBD1 or TRBD2 (5 bases each). In germline, CDR1 is SGHRS, CDR2 YFSETQ. There are 14 residues in the CDR3. Trimming left V 4 bases short and J 3 bases short, with 14 bases between. The CDR3 DNA reads as TGCGCCAGCAGCAAACGGGGCCTATTCTACGAGCAGTACTTC. Residues: CASSKRGLFYEQYF.

This chain connects TRBV29-1 to TRBJ1-2, with unresolved D. CDR3 length equals 13 residues. V lost 3 bases to trimming and J lost 4 bases, with 12 bases between them. CDR1 is SQVTM and CDR2 is ANQGSEA in the germline V gene. The CDR3 loop reads CSVDHGSLYGYTF. In nucleotides, the CDR3 is TGCAGCGTTGATCATGGCAGTCTCTATGGCTACACCTTC.

This chain uses TRBV2 with TRBJ1-5, with TRBD1 identical over 8 bases. The V and J ends lost 7 bases and 4 bases, in that order; junction bases with no gene match: 6. Germline CDR1 reads SNHLY; CDR2 reads FYNNEI. The CDR3 spans 14 residues. DNA for the CDR3: TGTGCCAGCAACCTCCAGGGGGCTAATCAGCCCCAGCATTTT. Its translation: CASNLQGANQPQHF.

The chain employs TRBV4-3 and TRBJ2-7; TRBD1 agrees at 10 bases. The last part of the DNA fits TRBJ2-5 better; the J call may be wrong. The CDR3 spans 16 residues. CDR1 and CDR2 from the germline V gene are LGHNA and YSLEER. In nucleotides, the CDR3 is TGCGCCAGCAGCCATACCCGGACAGGGGGGCGGGAGACCCAGTACTTC. Amino acids: CASSHTRTGGRETQYF.

Details on this clonotype: A much larger clone sits a single nucleotide away, making a read error possible. The chain recombines TRBV29-1 with TRBJ2-7, with TRBD2 matching 8 bases. J was trimmed by 6 bases and V by 6 bases; bases with no gene match: 13. The CDR3 consists of 14 residues. Germline-derived CDR1 and CDR2 are SQVTM and ANQGSEA. The CDR3 bases are TGCAGCGTCGCCTTTGGCGGGGGGTATGGCGAGCAGTACTTC. It is translated as CSVAFGGGYGEQYF.